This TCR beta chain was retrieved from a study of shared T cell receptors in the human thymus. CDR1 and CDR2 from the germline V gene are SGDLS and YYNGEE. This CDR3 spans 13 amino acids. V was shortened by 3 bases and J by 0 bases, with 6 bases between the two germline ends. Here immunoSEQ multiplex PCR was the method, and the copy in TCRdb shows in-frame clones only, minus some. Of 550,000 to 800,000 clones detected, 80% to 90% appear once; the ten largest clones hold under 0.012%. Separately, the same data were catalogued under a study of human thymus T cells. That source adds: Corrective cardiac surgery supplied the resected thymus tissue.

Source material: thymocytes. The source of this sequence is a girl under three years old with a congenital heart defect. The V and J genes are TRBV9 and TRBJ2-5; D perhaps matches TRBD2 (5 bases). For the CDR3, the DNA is TGTGCCAGCAGCGGAGGGCACCAAGAGACCCAGTACTTC. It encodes CASSGGHQETQYF. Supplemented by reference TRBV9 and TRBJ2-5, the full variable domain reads DSGVTQTPKHLITATGQRVTLRCSPRSGDLSVYWYQQSLDQGLQFLIQYYNGEERAKGNILERFSAQQFPDLHSELNLSSLELGDSALYFCASSGGHQETQYFGPGTRLLVL.